The clone carrying this T cell receptor (beta chain) was seen more than once but under ten times. The protocol was immunoSEQ multiplex PCR, while the TCRdb copy is restricted to in-frame clones and leaves out a portion. The sample lists roughly 200,000 clones, 65% to 90% occurring once. These data are taken from a study of blood T cell repertoires in COVID-19. Study-level background: The analysed material was cDNA or gDNA that came from T cells, B-cell-depleted T cells, or PBMCs.

The TCR sequence derives from an older woman with acute COVID-19. What was sequenced was PBMCs or T cells enriched from blood (not recorded which).

DNA for the CDR3: TGTGCCAGCTCACCGTCCTCCGGGGAGCTGTTTTTT. It encodes CASSPSSGELFF. The gene calls are TRBV18 and TRBJ2-2; D unclear. Deletions cut 3 bases from V and 6 bases from J, with 5 bases between. Germline CDR1 is KGHSH and CDR2 is LQKENI. The CDR3 runs 12 residues. The full variable domain, its missing parts supplied by reference TRBV18 and TRBJ2-2, is NAGVMQNPRHLVRRRGQEARLRCSPMKGHSHVYWYRQLPEEGLKFMVYLQKENIIDESGMPKERFSAEFPKEGPSILRIQQVVRGDSAAYFCASSPSSGELFFGEGSRLTVL.